The 21 T cell receptor beta chains below come from one sample, sequenced in a study of blood T cell repertoires in COVID-19. Clones were read by immunoSEQ multiplex PCR, and TCRdb kept only the in-frame ones, dropping some. The table includes 80,000 or so clones, roughly 87% detected once. The sample comprised peripheral blood. Receptors were obtained from a man in his forties or fifties with acute or convalescent COVID-19.

The chain recombines TRBV9 with TRBJ2-2; 8 bases are a match to TRBD1. The junction had 10 bases not matched to a gene; V was cut back by 4 bases and J by 2 bases. The germline CDR1 and CDR2 sequences are SGDLS and YYNGEE. The CDR3 contains 17 residues. This CDR3 reads CASSLLPGTGNTGELFF. As DNA, the CDR3 is TGTGCCAGCAGCCTATTACCCGGGACAGGTAACACCGGGGAGCTGTTTTTT.

V usage is TRBV2 and J usage is TRBJ1-5; D not certain. CDR1 is SNHLY, CDR2 FYNNEI, per germline. V dropped 4 bases and J dropped 3 bases, with 7 bases sitting between them. The CDR3 loop spans 13 amino acids. The CDR3 DNA is TGTGCCAGCAGTGGAGACACCAATCAGCCCCAGCATTTT. Its protein product is CASSGDTNQPQHF.

The chain carries TRBV5-1 and TRBJ2-5, with 7 bases aligning to TRBD1. There are 14 residues in the CDR3. Germline V gives CDR1 SGHRS, CDR2 YFSETQ. With 3 bases clipped from V and 2 bases from J, the junction kept 4 bases outside the gene matches. CDR3 loop: CASSYSGGQETQYF. In nucleotides, the CDR3 is TGCGCCAGCAGCTACTCAGGGGGACAAGAGACCCAGTACTTC.

The V and J genes are TRBV6-5 and TRBJ2-3, with a weak D call TRBD1 (5 bases). Between the trimmed V and J ends, which lost 0 bases and 1 base, there was a span of 11 bases. CDR1 is MNHEY and CDR2 is SVGAGI in the germline V gene. The CDR3 runs to 16 residues. In DNA form, the CDR3 reads TGTGCCAGCAGTTACTCCTTGGACACGGGCACAGATACGCAGTATTTT. Its protein is CASSYSLDTGTDTQYF.

Regarding this clone: One junction end does not reproduce the germline sequence, and a read error may be involved. The CDR3, as DNA: TGTGCCATCAGTGAGGGAGCGTCCCAGCACTTC. Translation: CAISEGASQHF. V usage is TRBV10-3 and J usage is TRBJ2-5; no reliable D call. The CDR3 covers 11 residues. CDR1 ENHRY and CDR2 SYGVKD come from the germline V gene.

This clone was picked up one time. The chain uses TRBV28 and TRBJ1-5; D is ambiguous. CDR1 and CDR2 from the germline V gene are MDHEN and SYDVKM. There are 14 residues in the CDR3. The V end was cut by 2 bases, the J end by 8 bases, with 13 bases between. The CDR3 DNA reads as TGTGCCAGCAGTTTAGTAACCCTTGAGGAGCCCCAGCATTTT. This gives the protein CASSLVTLEEPQHF.

This chain uses TRBV6-1 with TRBJ2-1, with a tentative D call TRBD2 (7 bases). V lost 3 bases and J 4 bases, leaving 13 bases between the germline ends. Germline values: CDR1 MNHNS, CDR2 SASEGT. This CDR3 comprises 15 residues. The CDR3 protein is CASSEWGGSYNEQFF. Written as DNA, the CDR3 is TGTGCCAGCAGTGAGTGGGGGGGCAGTTACAATGAGCAGTTCTTC.

This clone has only a few counts. In DNA, the CDR3 is TGTGCCAGCAGCGCTGGCGGGGACCTCGCCGAGCAGTACTTC. Translation gives CASSAGGDLAEQYF. The chain recombines TRBV9 with TRBJ2-7, with D possibly matching TRBD2 (6 bases). This CDR3 contains 14 residues. Trimming took 3 bases from V and 6 from J, leaving 16 bases between them. CDR1 is SGDLS, CDR2 YYNGEE, per germline.

This clone was detected only once. The chain links TRBV11-3 to TRBJ2-3, with TRBD2 identical over 7 bases. V shed 5 bases and J 6 bases; nucleotides not matched to a gene: 8. The CDR3 is 14 residues long. Per the germline V gene, CDR1 is SGHNT and CDR2 is YENEEA. Written as DNA, the CDR3 is TGTGCCAGCAGCCCGGGGACTACCAAGGATACGCAGTATTTT. Its translation: CASSPGTTKDTQYF. The full variable domain, in which reference TRBV11-3 and TRBJ2-3 provide the parts outside the CDR3, is EAGVVQSPRYKIIEKKQPVAFWCNPISGHNTLYWYLQNLGQGPELLIRYENEEAVDDSQLPKDRFSAERLKGVDSTLKIQPAELGDSAVYLCASSPGTTKDTQYFGPGTRLTVL.

This clone is a singleton in its sample. The chain carries TRBV14 and TRBJ2-1; D is possibly TRBD1 (5 bases). The CDR3 totals 15 residues. CDR1 SGHDN and CDR2 FVKESK come from the germline V gene. With 3 bases removed from V and 5 bases from J, the gap between germline ends came to 14 bases. The CDR3 loop reads CASSHTGHLDNEQFF. CDR3 bases: TGTGCCAGCAGCCACACCGGACACCTCGACAATGAGCAGTTCTTC.

The V gene is TRBV30, the J gene TRBJ2-7; TRBD2 matches at 8 bases. The CDR3 totals 13 residues. Trimming at V came to 2 bases and at J to 3 bases, leaving 3 bases not matched to a gene. Germline V gene lookup returns CDR1 GTSNPN and CDR2 SVGIG (reference sequence). Here the CDR3 DNA reads TGTGCCTGGAGTTCCGGGACTAGCTACGAGCAGTACGTC. Encoded protein: CAWSSGTSYEQYV.

The chain joins TRBV6-5 to TRBJ2-5; D is possibly TRBD2 (5 bases). Germline V CDR1 and CDR2: MNHEY, SVGAGI. V was pared by 8 bases and J by 1 base, with 11 bases between. The CDR3 is made up of 13 amino acids. The chain's CDR3 is CASSEGPQETQYF. In DNA, the CDR3 is TGTGCCAGCTCAGAGGGTCCCCAAGAGACCCAGTACTTC.

This clone showed up just a few times. The rearrangement joins TRBV28 to TRBJ1-6, with TRBD1 identical over 7 bases. Germline loops: CDR1 MDHEN, CDR2 SYDVKM. Trimming removed 5 bases from V and 3 bases from J; junction bases left unmatched: 1. The CDR3 extends over 14 amino acids. CDR3 amino acids: CASSPGGYNSPLHF. CDR3 DNA sequence: TGTGCCAGCAGTCCAGGGGGCTATAATTCACCCCTCCACTTT. The full variable domain, completed using reference TRBV28 and TRBJ1-6, is DVKVTQSSRYLVKRTGEKVFLECVQDMDHENMFWYRQDPGLGLRLIYFSYDVKMKEKGDIPEGYSVSREKKERFSLILESASTNQTSMYLCASSPGGYNSPLHFGNGTRLTVT.

V gene TRBV19 combines with J gene TRBJ1-5, with D unclear. V was shortened by 6 bases and J by 2 bases, with 14 bases between the two germline ends. CDR1 is LNHDA and CDR2 is SQIVND in the germline V gene (reference sequence). The CDR3 totals 15 residues. In DNA, the CDR3 is TGTGCCAGTAGCAAACACCTTAATGGCAATCAGCCCCAGCATTTT. It is translated as CASSKHLNGNQPQHF.

V and J are TRBV6-5 and TRBJ2-6, with D perhaps TRBD1 (7 bases). The CDR3 is 15 residues long. CDR1 and CDR2 (germline): MNHEY, SVGAGI. Trimming removed 7 bases from V and 14 bases from J, with 24 bases in between. As DNA, the CDR3 is TGTGCCAGCACCCTGGGGCGGGACAGTACTCACTTCCTGACTTTC. Protein sequence: CASTLGRDSTHFLTF.

The chain joins TRBV2 to TRBJ2-6; TRBD2 agrees at 7 bases. V dropped 6 bases and J dropped 2; count of bases not matched to a gene: 4. Germline lookup yields CDR1 SNHLY and CDR2 FYNNEI. This CDR3 spans 15 amino acids. The CDR3 reads CASRELATGANVLTF. The CDR3, as DNA: TGTGCCAGCAGAGAACTAGCGACTGGGGCCAACGTCCTGACTTTC.

The V call is TRBV5-4, the J call TRBJ1-1; tentative D call: TRBD1 (6 bases). The CDR3 loop spans 14 amino acids. Germline CDR1 reads SGHNT; CDR2 reads YYREEE (reference sequence). With 7 bases removed from V and 4 bases from J, the gap between germline ends came to 17 bases. CDR3 nucleotide sequence: TGTGCCAGCTCATGGGGTGGCAGGGGCACTGAAGCTTTCTTT. Its translation: CASSWGGRGTEAFF. Drawing the rest from reference TRBV5-4 and TRBJ1-1, the complete variable domain is ETGVTQSPTHLIKTRGQQVTLRCSSQSGHNTVSWYQQALGQGPQFIFQYYREEENGRGNFPPRFSGLQFPNYSSELNVNALELDDSALYLCASSWGGRGTEAFFGQGTRLTVV.

The rearrangement links TRBV25-1 to TRBJ2-2; D gene ambiguous. CDR3 size: 16 residues. From germline, CDR1 is MGHDK and CDR2 SYGVNS. Deletions cut 2 bases from V and 0 bases from J, with 10 bases between. CDR3 nucleotide sequence: TGTGCCAGCAGTGAAAGTCCCCTAACGAACACCGGGGAGCTGTTTTTT. Amino acid sequence: CASSESPLTNTGELFF.

The J gene is TRBJ1-2, the V gene TRBV6-4; D is unresolved. V shed 4 bases and J shed 8 bases, with 11 bases lying between them. This CDR3 is 12 amino acids long. The V gene's germline CDR1 is MRHNA and CDR2 SNTAGT. The CDR3 bases are TGTGCCAGCAGTGCCGAGGGAATGGGCTACACCTTC. Translation: CASSAEGMGYTF.

This clone was seen once. Here the CDR3 reads CASSVGDFNTGELFF. DNA of the CDR3: TGTGCCAGCAGCGTAGGGGACTTCAACACCGGGGAGCTGTTTTTT. The chain combines TRBV9 with TRBJ2-2; weak D call: TRBD2 (6 bases). Trimming removed 0 bases from V and 2 bases from J, with 8 bases in between. CDR3 length: 15 residues. Germline V gene sequence: CDR1 SGDLS, CDR2 YYNGEE.

This clone was seen a single time. V and J are TRBV6-6 and TRBJ1-5, with D perhaps TRBD1 (5 bases). Germline CDR1 is MNHNY and CDR2 is SVGAGI (reference sequence). CDR3 length: 16 residues. Trimming left V 2 bases short and J 0 bases short, with 11 bases between. The CDR3 spells CASSYDRVYSNQPQHF. The CDR3 DNA reads as TGTGCCAGCAGTTACGACAGAGTTTATAGCAATCAGCCCCAGCATTTT.